These 19 T cell receptor beta chains originate from one sample sequenced in a study of T cells after yellow fever vaccination. TCRdb passed the 5' RACE reads through MiXCR, listing each CDR3 protein once. This table holds 350,000 to 450,000 distinct CDR3 sequences, about 17% found once. Sequences were derived from PBMCs, sampled before the yellow fever booster vaccination. These receptor sequences come from a man between 18 and 35 years old who received the YFV17D yellow fever vaccine.

The gene calls are TRBV6-1 and TRBJ2-7; 8 nucleotides agree with TRBD2. Trimming at V came to 4 bases and at J to 6 bases, leaving 5 bases not matched to a gene. The CDR3 sequence is 13 residues long. Germline-derived CDR1 and CDR2 are MNHNS and SASEGT. In DNA form, the CDR3 reads TGTGCCAGCAGTGTGGACGGGGGGGGCGAGCAGTACGTC. Its translation: CASSVDGGGEQYV.

The CDR3 bases are TGTGCCAGCAGGAGGACAGGGGGCCCTTTTGGCTACACCTTC. It translates to CASRRTGGPFGYTF. The chain has TRBV3-1 and TRBJ1-2, with 11 bases lining up with TRBD1. Trimming removed 6 bases from V and 7 bases from J; junction bases left unmatched: 7. CDR1 LGHDT and CDR2 YNNKEL come from the germline V gene (reference sequence). This CDR3 spans 14 amino acids.

The rearrangement links TRBV20-1 to TRBJ1-5; D possibly corresponds to TRBD1 (5 bases). Germline V CDR1 and CDR2: DFQATT, SNEGSKA (reference sequence). The CDR3 length is 16 residues. V was trimmed by 0 bases and J by 2 bases, leaving 14 bases between them. This CDR3 reads CSAREMKRDGNQPQHF. The CDR3 DNA sequence: TGCAGTGCTAGAGAAATGAAGCGGGACGGCAATCAGCCCCAGCATTTT.

This rearrangement joins TRBV4-3 to TRBJ2-1; D is uncertain. Germline CDR1 and CDR2: LGHNA and YSLEER. Trimming removed 2 bases at V and 8 bases at J, with 7 bases between. The CDR3 extends over 12 amino acids. The CDR3 DNA follows: TGCGCCAGCAGCCAAAGTTGGTATGAGCAGTTCTTC. Translating gives CASSQSWYEQFF.

The table lists this clonotype with many counts. The J gene is TRBJ1-1, the V gene TRBV5-1; TRBD1 agrees at 9 bases. The V and J ends lost 0 bases and 5 bases, in that order; junction bases with no gene match: 8. The germline V gene encodes CDR1 SGHRS and CDR2 YFSETQ. The CDR3 spans 16 residues. The CDR3 protein is CASSLGAQGAGTEAFF. The CDR3, as DNA: TGCGCCAGCAGCTTGGGGGCACAGGGGGCAGGTACTGAAGCTTTCTTT.

The chain uses TRBV29-1 and TRBJ1-2, with TRBD1 as a possible D gene (6 bases). V shed 7 bases and J shed 0 bases, with 9 bases lying between them. The CDR3 has 12 amino acids. Germline values: CDR1 SQVTM, CDR2 ANQGSEA. The CDR3 DNA reads as TGCAGCGGGGGACACTCTAACTATGGCTACACCTTC. Protein product: CSGGHSNYGYTF.

The chain is built from TRBV6-2 or TRBV6-3 and TRBJ2-7; D is uncertain. Trimming removed 6 bases at V and 3 bases at J, with 9 bases between. This CDR3 has 12 residues. Germline V lookup: CDR1 MNHEY, CDR2 SVGEGT. CDR3 DNA: TGTGCCAGCAGCCCGGATTACTACGAGCAGTACTTC. It translates to CASSPDYYEQYF.

Notes on this clonotype: This may be a read error, as it is one base from a much larger clone. The V gene is TRBV7-2, the J gene TRBJ1-2, with D unclear. Germline CDR1 and CDR2: SGHTA and FQGNSA. V shed 0 bases and J shed 4 bases, with 3 bases lying between them. CDR3 length equals 12 residues. The CDR3 DNA sequence: TGTGCCAGCAGCTTAGCGCCCTATGGCTACACCTTC. The encoded protein is CASSLAPYGYTF. Looking up the rest from reference TRBV7-2 and TRBJ1-2 gives the full variable domain: GAGVSQSPSNKVTEKGKDVELRCDPISGHTALYWYRQSLGQGLEFLIYFQGNSAPDKSGLPSDRFSAERTGGSVSTLTIQRTQQEDSAVYLCASSLAPYGYTFGSGTRLTVV.

The rearrangement links TRBV28 to TRBJ2-3; D is undetermined. Trimming left V 2 bases short and J 3 bases short, with 12 bases between. The germline gives CDR1 MDHEN, CDR2 SYDVKM. There are 15 residues in the CDR3. CDR3 DNA sequence: TGTGCCAGCAGTTTAAGGCTAGTCGGGACAGATACGCAGTATTTT. This translates into CASSLRLVGTDTQYF.

CDR3 bases: TGTGCCAGCATCTCAGGGAGCTCCTATAATTCACCCCTCCACTTT. As protein: CASISGSSYNSPLHF. The V call is TRBV7-8, the J call TRBJ1-6, with D perhaps TRBD1 (5 bases). This CDR3 has 15 amino acids. Germline CDR1 and CDR2: SGHVS and FQNEAQ. Trimming cost V 7 bases and J 0 bases, with 10 bases left between them.

The gene calls are TRBV10-3 and TRBJ2-1; TRBD2 matches at 8 bases. Germline lookup yields CDR1 ENHRY and CDR2 SYGVKD. This CDR3 is built from 14 residues. Germline trimming cut 8 bases from V and 2 bases from J; bases unmatched to any gene: 5. In DNA, the CDR3 is TGTGCCATCGCGACTAGCGAGGCCTACAATGAGCAGTTCTTC. Translating gives CAIATSEAYNEQFF.

This clonotype has more than one count but fewer than ten. The rearrangement links TRBV7-2 to TRBJ1-2; D gene unclear. The germline V and J ends were trimmed by 5 bases and 5 bases, with 18 bases remaining between them. The length of the CDR3 is 15 residues. Germline V gene sequence: CDR1 SGHTA, CDR2 FQGNSA. CDR3 in amino acids: CASSPEVGIQYGYTF. The CDR3 coding sequence is TGTGCCAGCAGCCCGGAGGTGGGGATACAATATGGCTACACCTTC.

This rearrangement joins TRBV6-5 to TRBJ2-7, with D possibly being TRBD2 (5 bases). This CDR3 is built from 14 residues. Looked up from germline, CDR1 is MNHEY and CDR2 is SVGAGI. Trimming left V 5 bases short and J 0 bases short, with 11 bases between. In nucleotides, the CDR3 is TGTGCCAGCAGTCCCAGACTAAGCTCCTACGAGCAGTACTTC. Residues: CASSPRLSSYEQYF.

The table lists this clonotype with many counts. The gene calls are TRBV6-5 and TRBJ2-7, with D unclear. Trimming left V 5 bases short and J 1 base short, with 15 bases between. This CDR3 has 15 residues. In germline, CDR1 is MNHEY, CDR2 SVGAGI. The CDR3 loop is CASSRMVDRSYEQYF. In nucleotides, the CDR3 is TGTGCCAGCAGTAGAATGGTGGACCGTTCCTACGAGCAGTACTTC.

The CDR3 nucleotides are TGTGCCAGCAGCTCGGACTTTAGCTCCTACGAGCAGTACTTC. The encoded protein is CASSSDFSSYEQYF. This chain links TRBV7-2 with TRBJ2-7; D may be TRBD2 (5 bases). The CDR3 is 14 amino acids. Germline CDR1 and CDR2: SGHTA and FQGNSA. The V and J ends lost 4 bases and 0 bases respectively, with 10 bases between them.

This clonotype was detected a few times. V is TRBV5-1 and J is TRBJ2-3; the D gene could be TRBD1 or TRBD2 (6 bases each). Germline-derived CDR1 and CDR2 are SGHRS and YFSETQ. The length of the CDR3 is 15 residues. Deletions cut 4 bases from V and 0 bases from J, with 12 bases between. The CDR3 loop is CASSPWGASTDTQYF. In DNA, the CDR3 is TGCGCCAGCAGCCCGTGGGGGGCCAGCACAGATACGCAGTATTTT.

This clonotype showed up just a few times. In DNA form, the CDR3 reads TGTGCCACCAGTGATTTTGGTAGGGTTGGGCCCTACGAGCAGTACTTC. It translates to CATSDFGRVGPYEQYF. The V gene is TRBV24-1, the J gene TRBJ2-7; D is undetermined. V was clipped by 1 base and J by 2 bases, with 14 bases between them. The CDR3 spans 16 residues. The germline CDR1 and CDR2 sequences are KGHDR and SFDVKD.

The chain has TRBV9 and TRBJ2-1, with a weak D call TRBD1 (6 bases). The germline V gene encodes CDR1 SGDLS and CDR2 YYNGEE. The V end lost 2 bases, the J end lost 5 bases, and 11 bases lay between the germline ends. This CDR3 is 14 amino acids long. This chain's CDR3 is CASSVDGQHNEQFF. In nucleotides, the CDR3 is TGTGCCAGCAGCGTGGACGGACAGCACAATGAGCAGTTCTTC.

The V and J genes are TRBV5-1 and TRBJ2-7; 8 bases map to TRBD1. CDR1 SGHRS and CDR2 YFSETQ come from the germline V gene. V was clipped by 4 bases and J by 2 bases; unmatched bases: 5. The CDR3 totals 14 residues. The CDR3 bases are TGCGCCAGCAGCCATTCGACAGGGGCCTACGAGCAGTACTTC. Amino acid sequence: CASSHSTGAYEQYF.